These 8 T cell receptor beta chains were all obtained from the same sample, sequenced in a study of CD8+CD57+ T cells in acquired aplastic anemia. The use of genomic DNA as template underpinned the TCR beta VDJ and CDR3 profiling. TCRdb reprocessed the reads via MiXCR and lists one record per CDR3 protein. The sample contains about 470,000 distinct CDR3 sequences, less than 35% of which appear only once. By flow cytometry, patients selected for sequencing had shown an expansion of CD8+CD57+ cells. Source material: sorted CD4+, CD8+, or CD8+CD57+ T cells (not recorded which) from PBMCs. These receptors all come from a human donor with aplastic anemia.

This clonotype was observed many times. The J gene is TRBJ2-5, the V gene TRBV9; tentatively, D is TRBD2 (5 bases). V lost 1 base and J 7 bases, leaving 8 bases between the germline ends. CDR1 and CDR2 (germline): SGDLS, YYNGEE. CDR3 size: 12 residues. The CDR3 spells CASSVLAGTQYF. CDR3 nucleotides: TGTGCCAGCAGCGTACTAGCAGGGACCCAGTACTTC.

This clonotype was seen ten or more times. CDR3 protein: CASSGGGGTDTQYF. The CDR3 bases are TGTGCCAGCAGTGGGGGGGGTGGCACAGATACGCAGTATTTT. V gene TRBV2 combines with J gene TRBJ2-3; 7 nucleotides line up with TRBD2. Trimming at V came to 4 bases and at J to 1 base, leaving 2 bases not matched to a gene. In germline, CDR1 is SNHLY, CDR2 FYNNEI. The CDR3 has 14 residues.

V usage is TRBV27 and J usage is TRBJ1-6; 9 positions agree with TRBD1. The CDR3 length is 15 residues. CDR1 MNHEY and CDR2 SMNVEV come from the germline V gene (reference sequence). V was pared by 4 bases and J by 7 bases, with 5 bases of the junction left unmatched. For the CDR3, the DNA is TGTGCCAGCAGTTACAGGGGGCAGTGGAATTCACCCCTCCACTTT. It encodes CASSYRGQWNSPLHF.

This clonotype came up many times. CDR3 nucleotide sequence: TGTGCCACCCGAGCCGGGACAGGGGACAATGAGCAGTTCTTC. Translated, it gives CATRAGTGDNEQFF. The chain uses TRBV10-3 and TRBJ2-1; 10 positions agree with TRBD1. V was clipped by 10 bases and J by 5 bases; unmatched bases: 8. The CDR3 loop spans 14 amino acids. The germline V gene encodes CDR1 ENHRY and CDR2 SYGVKD.

J is TRBJ2-7 and V is TRBV15; TRBD1 is a possible D gene (6 bases). Looked up from germline, CDR1 is LNHNV and CDR2 is YYDKDF (reference sequence). The CDR3 consists of 15 residues. Trimming took 0 bases from V and 3 from J, leaving 12 bases between them. The CDR3 spells CATSREQGGGYEQYF. The CDR3 DNA sequence: TGTGCCACCAGCAGAGAACAGGGCGGAGGCTACGAGCAGTACTTC.

This clonotype occurred many times. V and J are TRBV20-1 and TRBJ1-6, with D tentatively TRBD1 (5 bases). CDR3 length: 16 residues. Germline assignment: CDR1 DFQATT and CDR2 SNEGSKA (reference sequence). V gave up 1 base and J gave up 9 bases, with 19 bases separating them. CDR3 in amino acids: CSARAGDGRLGSPLHF. DNA of the CDR3: TGCAGTGCTAGAGCGGGGGACGGCCGATTGGGTTCACCCCTCCACTTT.

The rearrangement uses TRBV7-9 and TRBJ2-7, with D perhaps matching TRBD1 (6 bases). The CDR3 has 14 residues. The V gene lost 3 bases and the J gene lost 2 bases, with 11 bases spanning the gap. CDR1 and CDR2 (germline): SEHNR, FQNEAQ (reference sequence). The CDR3 coding sequence is TGTGCCAGCAGCTTTCACAGGGAGACCTACGAGCAGTACTTC. This encodes CASSFHRETYEQYF. The whole variable domain, filled in from reference TRBV7-9 and TRBJ2-7, reads DTGVSQNPRHKITKRGQNVTFRCDPISEHNRLYWYRQTLGQGPEFLTYFQNEAQLEKSRLLSDRFSAERPKGSFSTLEIQRTEQGDSAMYLCASSFHRETYEQYFGPGTRLTVT.

V usage is TRBV15 and J usage is TRBJ1-6; TRBD1 might be the D (5 bases). Trimming left V 5 bases short and J 5 bases short, with 10 bases between. Looked up from germline, CDR1 is LNHNV and CDR2 is YYDKDF (reference sequence). The CDR3 runs to 14 residues. The CDR3 is CATSSEGNNSPLHF. CDR3 in DNA: TGTGCCACCAGCTCCGAGGGGAATAATTCACCCCTCCACTTT. The whole variable domain, remainder taken from reference TRBV15 and TRBJ1-6, is DAMVIQNPRYQVTQFGKPVTLSCSQTLNHNVMYWYQQKSSQAPKLLFHYYDKDFNNEADTPDNFQSRRPNTSFCFLDIRSPGLGDTAMYLCATSSEGNNSPLHFGNGTRLTVT.